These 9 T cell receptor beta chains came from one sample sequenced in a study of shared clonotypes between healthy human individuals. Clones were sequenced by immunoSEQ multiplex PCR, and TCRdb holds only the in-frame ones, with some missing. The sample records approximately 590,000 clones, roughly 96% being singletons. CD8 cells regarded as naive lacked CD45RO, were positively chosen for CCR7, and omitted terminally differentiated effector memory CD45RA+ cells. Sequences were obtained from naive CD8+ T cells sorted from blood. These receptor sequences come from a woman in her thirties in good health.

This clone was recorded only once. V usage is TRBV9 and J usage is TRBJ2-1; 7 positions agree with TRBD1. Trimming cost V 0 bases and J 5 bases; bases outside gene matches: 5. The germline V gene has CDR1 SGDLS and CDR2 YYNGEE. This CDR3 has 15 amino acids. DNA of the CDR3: TGTGCCAGCAGCGTAGAGGGGGACAGACACAATGAGCAGTTCTTC. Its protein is CASSVEGDRHNEQFF.

This chain's CDR3 is CASSSDRGQKTDTQYF. The CDR3 nucleotides are TGTGCCAGCAGTTCCGACAGGGGTCAGAAAACAGATACGCAGTATTTT. This chain links TRBV2 with TRBJ2-3; 8 bases line up with TRBD1. The CDR3 is made up of 16 amino acids. From germline, CDR1 is SNHLY and CDR2 FYNNEI. V shed 5 bases, J shed 3 bases, and the junction held 10 bases outside the gene matches.

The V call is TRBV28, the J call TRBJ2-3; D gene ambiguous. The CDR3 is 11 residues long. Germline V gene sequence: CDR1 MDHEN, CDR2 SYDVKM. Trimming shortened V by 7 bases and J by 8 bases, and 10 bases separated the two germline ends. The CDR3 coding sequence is TGTGCCAGCATTATGGGTAGTACGCAGTATTTT. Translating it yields CASIMGSTQYF.

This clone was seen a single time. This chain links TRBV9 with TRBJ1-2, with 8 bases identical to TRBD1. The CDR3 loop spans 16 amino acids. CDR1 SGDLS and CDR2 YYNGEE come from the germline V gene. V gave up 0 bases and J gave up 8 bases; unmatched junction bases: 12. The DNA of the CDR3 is TGTGCCAGCAGCGTAGGATTGGGACAGGCCGCCGTAGGCTACACCTTC. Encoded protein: CASSVGLGQAAVGYTF.

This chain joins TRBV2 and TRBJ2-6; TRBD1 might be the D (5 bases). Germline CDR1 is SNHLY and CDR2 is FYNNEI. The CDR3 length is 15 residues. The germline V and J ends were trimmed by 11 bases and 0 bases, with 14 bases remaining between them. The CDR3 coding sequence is TGTGCCGGAGAAACCAGGGCCTCTGGGGCCAACGTCCTGACTTTC. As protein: CAGETRASGANVLTF.

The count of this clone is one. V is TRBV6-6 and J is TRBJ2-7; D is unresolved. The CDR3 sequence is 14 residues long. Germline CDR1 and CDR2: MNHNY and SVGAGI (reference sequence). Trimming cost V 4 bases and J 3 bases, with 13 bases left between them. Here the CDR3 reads CASSLLLGDYEQYF. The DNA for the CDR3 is TGTGCCAGCAGTTTATTGCTAGGAGACTACGAGCAGTACTTC.

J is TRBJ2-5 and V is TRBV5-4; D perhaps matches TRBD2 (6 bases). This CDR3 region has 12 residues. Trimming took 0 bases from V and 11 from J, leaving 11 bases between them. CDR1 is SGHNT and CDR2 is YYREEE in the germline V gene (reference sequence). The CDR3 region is CASSLEEGEQYF. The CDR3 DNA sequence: TGTGCCAGCAGCTTGGAGGAGGGTGAGCAGTACTTC.

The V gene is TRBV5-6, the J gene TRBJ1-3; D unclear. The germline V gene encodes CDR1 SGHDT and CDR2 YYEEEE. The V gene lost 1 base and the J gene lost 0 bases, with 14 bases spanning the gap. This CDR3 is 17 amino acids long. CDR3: CASSLWAQKYSGNTIYF. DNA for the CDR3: TGTGCCAGCAGCTTGTGGGCTCAGAAGTACTCTGGAAACACCATATATTTT.

The CDR3 protein is CASSVPAGKSTDTQYF. Here the CDR3 DNA reads TGTGCCAGCAGTGTTCCGGCGGGGAAATCCACAGATACGCAGTATTTT. The chain links TRBV6-1 to TRBJ2-3; tentatively, D is TRBD2 (6 bases). Germline CDR1 and CDR2: MNHNS and SASEGT. The CDR3 contains 16 residues. Trimming shortened V by 4 bases and J by 2 bases, and 16 bases separated the two germline ends.